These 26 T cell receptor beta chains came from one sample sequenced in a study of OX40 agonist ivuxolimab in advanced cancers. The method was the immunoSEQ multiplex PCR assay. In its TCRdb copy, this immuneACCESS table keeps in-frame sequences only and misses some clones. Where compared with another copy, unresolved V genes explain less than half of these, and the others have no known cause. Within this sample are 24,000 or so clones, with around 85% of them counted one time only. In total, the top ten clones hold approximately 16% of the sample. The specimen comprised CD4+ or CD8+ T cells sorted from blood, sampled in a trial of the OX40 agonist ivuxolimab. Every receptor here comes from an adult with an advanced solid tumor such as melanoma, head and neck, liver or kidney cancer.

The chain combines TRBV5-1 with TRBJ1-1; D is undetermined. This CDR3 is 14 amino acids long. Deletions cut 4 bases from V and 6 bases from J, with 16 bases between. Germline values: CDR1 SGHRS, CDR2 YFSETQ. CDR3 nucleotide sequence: TGCGCCAGCAGCCCTGACGGGCGCGACTCTGAAGCTTTCTTT. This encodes CASSPDGRDSEAFF.

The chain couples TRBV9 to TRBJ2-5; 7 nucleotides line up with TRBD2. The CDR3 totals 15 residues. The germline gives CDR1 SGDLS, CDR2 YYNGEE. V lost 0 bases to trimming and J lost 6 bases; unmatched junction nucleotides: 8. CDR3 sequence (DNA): TGTGCCAGCAGCGTAGGAGCTAGCGGTCTACAGACCCAGTACTTC. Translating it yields CASSVGASGLQTQYF.

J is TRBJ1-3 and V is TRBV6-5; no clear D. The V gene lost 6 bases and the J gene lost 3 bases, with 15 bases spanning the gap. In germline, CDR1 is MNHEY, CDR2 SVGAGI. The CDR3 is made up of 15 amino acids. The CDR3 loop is CASRLGPGNGNTIYF. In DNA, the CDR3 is TGTGCCAGCAGGCTCGGACCAGGAAATGGAAACACCATATATTTT.

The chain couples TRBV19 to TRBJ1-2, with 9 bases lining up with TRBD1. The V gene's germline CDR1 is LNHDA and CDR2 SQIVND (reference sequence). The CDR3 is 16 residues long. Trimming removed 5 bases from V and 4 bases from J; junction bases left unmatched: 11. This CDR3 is CASSPPGQGLVYGYTF. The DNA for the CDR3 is TGTGCCAGTAGTCCACCGGGACAGGGTCTTGTCTATGGCTACACCTTC.

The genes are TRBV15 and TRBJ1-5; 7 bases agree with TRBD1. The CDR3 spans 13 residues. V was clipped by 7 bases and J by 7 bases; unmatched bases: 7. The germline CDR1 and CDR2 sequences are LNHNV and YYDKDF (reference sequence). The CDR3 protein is CATNRGVRQPQHF. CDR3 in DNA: TGTGCCACCAACAGGGGCGTCCGGCAGCCCCAGCATTTT.

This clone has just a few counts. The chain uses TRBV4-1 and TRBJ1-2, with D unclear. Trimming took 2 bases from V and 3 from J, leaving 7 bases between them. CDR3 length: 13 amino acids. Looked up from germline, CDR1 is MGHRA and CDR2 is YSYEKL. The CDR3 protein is CASSQTTYYGYTF. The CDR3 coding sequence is TGCGCCAGCAGCCAAACGACTTACTATGGCTACACCTTC.

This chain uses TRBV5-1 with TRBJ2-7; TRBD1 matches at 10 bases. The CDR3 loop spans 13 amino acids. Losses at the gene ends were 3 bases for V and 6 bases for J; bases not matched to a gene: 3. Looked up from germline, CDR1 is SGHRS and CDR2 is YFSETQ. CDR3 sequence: CASSSGTGVEQYF. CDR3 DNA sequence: TGCGCCAGCAGCTCCGGGACAGGGGTCGAGCAGTACTTC.

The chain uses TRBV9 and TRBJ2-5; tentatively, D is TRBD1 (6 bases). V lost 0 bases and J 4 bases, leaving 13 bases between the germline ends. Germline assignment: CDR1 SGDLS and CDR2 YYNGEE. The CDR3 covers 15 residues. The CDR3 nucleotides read TGTGCCAGCAGCGTAGAGAGGACCAGGGGAGAGACCCAGTACTTC. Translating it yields CASSVERTRGETQYF.

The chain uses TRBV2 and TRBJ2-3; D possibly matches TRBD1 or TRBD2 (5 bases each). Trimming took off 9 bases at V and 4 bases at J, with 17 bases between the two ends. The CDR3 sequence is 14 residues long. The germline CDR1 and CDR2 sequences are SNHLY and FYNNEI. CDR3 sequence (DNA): TGTGCCAGTCCCGGGACCCCAGGAGCAGATACGCAGTATTTT. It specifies CASPGTPGADTQYF. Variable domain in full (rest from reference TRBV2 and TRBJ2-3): EPEVTQTPSHQVTQMGQEVILRCVPISNHLYFYWYRQILGQKVEFLVSFYNNEISEKSEIFDDQFSVERPDGSNFTLKIRSTKLEDSAMYFCASPGTPGADTQYFGPGTRLTVL.

The CDR3 DNA is TGTGCCAGCAGCTTAGTTAGTAGGGGTTGGGGTATGGGGCAGTTCTTC. Translation: CASSLVSRGWGMGQFF. The rearrangement links TRBV11-2 to TRBJ2-1; tentative D call: TRBD1 (5 bases). The CDR3 sequence is 16 residues long. Germline CDR1 reads SGHAT; CDR2 reads FQNNGV. Trimming took 1 base from V and 12 from J, leaving 22 bases between them. Based on the CDR3 plus reference TRBV11-2 and TRBJ2-1, the full variable domain is EAGVAQSPRYKIIEKRQSVAFWCNPISGHATLYWYQQILGQGPKLLIQFQNNGVVDDSQLPKDRFSAERLKGVDSTLKIQPAKLEDSAVYLCASSLVSRGWGMGQFFGPGTRLTVL.

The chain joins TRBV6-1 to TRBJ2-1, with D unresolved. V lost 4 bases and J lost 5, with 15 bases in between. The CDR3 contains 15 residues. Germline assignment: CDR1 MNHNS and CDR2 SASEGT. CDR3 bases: TGTGCCAGCAGTGCCCCGGAGTGGGGTGACAATGAGCAGTTCTTC. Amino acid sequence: CASSAPEWGDNEQFF.

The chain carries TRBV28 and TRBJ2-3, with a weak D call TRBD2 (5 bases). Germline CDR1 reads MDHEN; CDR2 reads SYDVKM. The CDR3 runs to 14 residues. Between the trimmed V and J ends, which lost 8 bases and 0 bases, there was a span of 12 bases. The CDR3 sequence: CASEGYTSTDTQYF. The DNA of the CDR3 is TGTGCCAGCGAGGGTTATACTAGCACAGATACGCAGTATTTT.

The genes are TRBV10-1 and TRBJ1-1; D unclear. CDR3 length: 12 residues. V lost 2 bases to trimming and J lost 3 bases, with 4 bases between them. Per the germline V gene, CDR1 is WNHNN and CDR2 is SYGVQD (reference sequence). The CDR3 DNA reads TGCGCCAGCAGTGAGGGGGACACTGAAGCTTTCTTT. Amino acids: CASSEGDTEAFF.

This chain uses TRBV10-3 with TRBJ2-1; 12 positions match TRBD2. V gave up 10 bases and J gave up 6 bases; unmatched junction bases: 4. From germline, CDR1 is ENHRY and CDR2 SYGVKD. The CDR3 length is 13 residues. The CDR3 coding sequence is TGTGCCAGCGGACTAGCGGGGCCCAATGAGCAGTTCTTC. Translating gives CASGLAGPNEQFF.

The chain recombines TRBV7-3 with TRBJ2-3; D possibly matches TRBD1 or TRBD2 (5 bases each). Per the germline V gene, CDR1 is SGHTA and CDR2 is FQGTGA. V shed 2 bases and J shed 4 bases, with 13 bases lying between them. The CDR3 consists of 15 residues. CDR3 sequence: CASSLFSGTPDTQYF. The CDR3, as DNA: TGTGCCAGCAGCTTATTTTCCGGGACCCCAGATACGCAGTATTTT.

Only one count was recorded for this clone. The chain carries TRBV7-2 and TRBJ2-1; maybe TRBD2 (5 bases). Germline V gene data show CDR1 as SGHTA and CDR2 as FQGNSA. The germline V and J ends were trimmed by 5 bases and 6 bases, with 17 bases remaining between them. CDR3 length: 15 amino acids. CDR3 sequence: CASSQTSNRGNEQFF. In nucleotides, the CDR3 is TGTGCCAGCAGCCAGACGTCAAACCGGGGCAATGAGCAGTTCTTC.

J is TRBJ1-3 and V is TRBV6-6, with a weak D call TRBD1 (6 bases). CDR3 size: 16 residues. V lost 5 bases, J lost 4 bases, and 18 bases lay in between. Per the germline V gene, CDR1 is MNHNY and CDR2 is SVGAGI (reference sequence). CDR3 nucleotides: TGTGCCAGCAGTCCTTCCCAACAGGGCACGGGAAACACCATATATTTT. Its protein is CASSPSQQGTGNTIYF.

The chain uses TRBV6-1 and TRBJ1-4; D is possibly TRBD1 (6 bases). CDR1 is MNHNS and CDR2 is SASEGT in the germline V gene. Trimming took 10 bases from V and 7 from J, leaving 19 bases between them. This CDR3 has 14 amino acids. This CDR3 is CATDRTVGGEKLFF. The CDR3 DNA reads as TGTGCCACCGATAGGACAGTGGGGGGTGAAAAACTGTTTTTT.

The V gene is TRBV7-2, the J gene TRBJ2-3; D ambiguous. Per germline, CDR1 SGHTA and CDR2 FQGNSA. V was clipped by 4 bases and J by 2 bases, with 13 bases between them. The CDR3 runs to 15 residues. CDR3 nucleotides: TGTGCCAGCAGCTCATCCACACGGGCCACAGATACGCAGTATTTT. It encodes CASSSSTRATDTQYF.

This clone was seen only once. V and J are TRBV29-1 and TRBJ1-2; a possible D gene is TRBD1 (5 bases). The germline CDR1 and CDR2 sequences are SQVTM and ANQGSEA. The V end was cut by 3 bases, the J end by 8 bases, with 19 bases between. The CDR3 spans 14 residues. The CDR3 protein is CSVEGGDGATGYTF. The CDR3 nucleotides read TGCAGCGTTGAGGGGGGAGATGGTGCAACCGGCTACACCTTC.

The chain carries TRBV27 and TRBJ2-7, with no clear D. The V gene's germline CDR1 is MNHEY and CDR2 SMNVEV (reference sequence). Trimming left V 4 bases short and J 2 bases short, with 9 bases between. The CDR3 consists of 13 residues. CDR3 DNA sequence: TGTGCCAGCAGTTCTACGTCCGCCTACGAGCAGTACTTC. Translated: CASSSTSAYEQYF.

Here the CDR3 DNA reads TGTGCCAGCAGCTCACCCGGGACTAGTCTCCACGAGCAGTACTTC. This gives the protein CASSSPGTSLHEQYF. The chain couples TRBV27 to TRBJ2-7; 8 bases line up with TRBD2. The ends lost 6 bases at V and 5 bases at J; junction bases unmatched: 12. Germline V gene lookup returns CDR1 MNHEY and CDR2 SMNVEV (reference sequence). The CDR3 is made up of 15 amino acids.

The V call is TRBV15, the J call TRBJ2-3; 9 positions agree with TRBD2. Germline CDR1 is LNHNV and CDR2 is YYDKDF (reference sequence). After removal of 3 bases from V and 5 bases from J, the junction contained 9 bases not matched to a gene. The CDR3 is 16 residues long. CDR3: CATSSKGREGVDTQYF. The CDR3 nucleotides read TGTGCCACCAGCAGTAAAGGGCGGGAGGGCGTAGATACGCAGTATTTT.

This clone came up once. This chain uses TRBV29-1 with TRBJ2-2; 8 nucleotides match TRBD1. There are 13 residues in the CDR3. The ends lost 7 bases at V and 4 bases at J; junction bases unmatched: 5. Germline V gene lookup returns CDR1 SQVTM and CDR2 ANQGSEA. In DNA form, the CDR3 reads TGCAGCGCCTCAACAGGGGGCACCGGGGAGCTGTTTTTT. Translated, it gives CSASTGGTGELFF.

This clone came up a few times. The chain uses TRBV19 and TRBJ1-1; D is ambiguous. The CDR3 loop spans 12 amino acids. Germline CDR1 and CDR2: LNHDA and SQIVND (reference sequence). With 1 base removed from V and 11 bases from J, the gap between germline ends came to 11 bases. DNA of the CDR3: TGTGCCAGTAGTATAGCGAGTTCCGATGCTTTCTTT. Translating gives CASSIASSDAFF.

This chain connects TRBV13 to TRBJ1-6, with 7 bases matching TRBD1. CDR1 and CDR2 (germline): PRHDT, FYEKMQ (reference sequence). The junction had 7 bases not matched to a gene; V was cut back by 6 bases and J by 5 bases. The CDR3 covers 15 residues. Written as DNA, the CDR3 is TGTGCCAGCAGAACTAAGGGGGCCCATAATTCACCCCTCCACTTT. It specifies CASRTKGAHNSPLHF.